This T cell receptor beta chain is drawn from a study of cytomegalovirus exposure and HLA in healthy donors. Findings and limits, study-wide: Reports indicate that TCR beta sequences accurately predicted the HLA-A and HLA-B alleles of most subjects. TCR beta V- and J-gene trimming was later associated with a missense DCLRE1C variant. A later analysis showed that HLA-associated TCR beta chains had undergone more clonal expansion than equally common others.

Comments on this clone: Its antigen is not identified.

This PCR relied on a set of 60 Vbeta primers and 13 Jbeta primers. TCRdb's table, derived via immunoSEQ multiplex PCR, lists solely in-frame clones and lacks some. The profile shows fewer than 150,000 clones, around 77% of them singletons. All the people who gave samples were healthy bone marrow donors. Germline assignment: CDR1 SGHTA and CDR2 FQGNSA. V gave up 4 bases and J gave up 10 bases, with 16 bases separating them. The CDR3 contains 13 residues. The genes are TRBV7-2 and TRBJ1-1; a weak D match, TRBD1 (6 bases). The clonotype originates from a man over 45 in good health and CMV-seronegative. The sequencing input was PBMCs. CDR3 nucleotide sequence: TGTGCCAGCAGCTCGGGGGGCCACCTTAGAGCTTTCTTT. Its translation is CASSSGGHLRAFF.